These 7 T cell receptor beta chains were all obtained from the same sample, sequenced in a study of T cells in Graves' hyperthyroidism and ophthalmopathy. Template material for amplifying TCR beta CDR3 regions consisted of RNA transcripts. TCR CDR3 underwent first-round RT-PCR with the HTBI primer set. TCRdb redid the calling of the multiplex PCR reads with MiXCR, one entry per CDR3 protein. The table has 500,000 to 700,000 distinct CDR3 sequences, 16% seen once. The sequencing input was blood. These receptors were obtained from a woman aged 18-35 years with Graves' hyperthyroidism.

This clonotype was detected ten times or more. The chain employs TRBV6-1 and TRBJ2-7; D unresolved. Germline CDR1 MNHNS, CDR2 SASEGT. CDR3 length: 12 amino acids. The ends were cut back, 1 base at V and 5 bases at J, with 6 bases in the middle. The CDR3 DNA sequence: TGTGCCAGCAGTGAAGGGTGGAACGAGCAGTACTTC. It encodes CASSEGWNEQYF.

The table lists this clonotype with a few counts. The chain is built from TRBV30 and TRBJ1-1, with 7 bases lining up with TRBD1. Looked up from germline, CDR1 is GTSNPN and CDR2 is SVGIG (reference sequence). Trimming at V came to 5 bases and at J to 5 bases, leaving 11 bases not matched to a gene. The CDR3 runs to 14 residues. CDR3 in DNA: TGTGCCTGGGGGGGGAAGGGGGCGCGTACTGAAGCTTTCTTT. This encodes CAWGGKGARTEAFF.

This clonotype came up many times. V usage is TRBV6-1 and J usage is TRBJ2-5, with 7 bases lining up with TRBD1. Germline V gene sequence: CDR1 MNHNS, CDR2 SASEGT. J gave up 12 bases and V 5 bases, and 9 bases lay outside the gene matches. The CDR3 runs to 12 residues. Here the CDR3 DNA reads TGTGCCAGCAGTACAGGGACAGCCGTTGAGTACTTC. It is translated as CASSTGTAVEYF.

This clonotype was seen a few times. This chain connects TRBV12-3 or TRBV12-4 to TRBJ2-7, with 11 bases identical to TRBD1. V lost 7 bases and J lost 2; bases outside the gene matches: 7. The CDR3 runs to 15 residues. The CDR3 is CASTLGGQGAYEQYF. CDR3 in DNA: TGTGCCAGCACCTTAGGGGGACAGGGGGCCTACGAGCAGTACTTC.

The sample holds many counts of this clonotype. V usage is TRBV11-2 and J usage is TRBJ2-7, with 7 bases aligning to TRBD2. V shed 1 base and J 2 bases; nucleotides not matched to a gene: 8. The CDR3 consists of 16 residues. The germline V gene has CDR1 SGHAT and CDR2 FQNNGV. The DNA for the CDR3 is TGTGCCAGCAGCTTAGGGCCGTCCGGGACTACCTACGAGCAGTACTTC. It specifies CASSLGPSGTTYEQYF. Variable domain in full (rest from reference TRBV11-2 and TRBJ2-7): EAGVAQSPRYKIIEKRQSVAFWCNPISGHATLYWYQQILGQGPKLLIQFQNNGVVDDSQLPKDRFSAERLKGVDSTLKIQPAKLEDSAVYLCASSLGPSGTTYEQYFGPGTRLTVT.

This clonotype was picked up many times. The chain employs TRBV20-1 and TRBJ2-3; 10 nucleotides align to TRBD2. V was clipped by 7 bases and J by 7 bases; unmatched bases: 8. This CDR3 comprises 13 residues. Germline values: CDR1 DFQATT, CDR2 SNEGSKA (reference sequence). This CDR3 reads CSGDSGRSYTQYF. In DNA form, the CDR3 reads TGCAGTGGAGATAGCGGGAGGTCCTATACGCAGTATTTT.

The J gene is TRBJ1-1, the V gene TRBV7-9; TRBD1 matches 10 bases. Germline assignment: CDR1 SEHNR and CDR2 FQNEAQ (reference sequence). The length of the CDR3 is 14 residues. The V gene end was trimmed by 1 base and the J gene end by 6 bases; junction bases not matched to a gene: 2. CDR3 protein: CASSLGQGAPEAFF. The CDR3 coding sequence is TGTGCCAGCAGCTTAGGACAGGGGGCTCCTGAAGCTTTCTTT.